This TCR beta chain derives from a study of cytomegalovirus exposure and HLA in healthy donors. Study-wide results and caveats: According to reports, the classifier identified cytomegalovirus status with high specificity and sensitivity. Productive rates of about 90% or about 30% were seen for most TCR beta V segments in an earlier analysis. Altogether, 150 to 200 TCR beta chains were recorded as cytomegalovirus-associated.

In regard to this clone: The antigen remains undetermined. The sample contains more than one DNA sequence encoding this CDR3.

60 Vbeta and 13 Jbeta primers were used in PCR. The repertoire was sequenced with immunoSEQ multiplex PCR; TCRdb's copy has only in-frame clones and lacks some. The sample lists about 160,000 clones; around four fifths were seen once. V lost 2 bases and J lost 4, with 6 bases in between. The CDR3 has 13 residues. Germline-derived CDR1 and CDR2 are SEHNR and FQNEAQ (reference sequence). The sequence came from a woman aged 50 to 65 in good health and CMV-seronegative. V gene TRBV7-9 combines with J gene TRBJ1-5; tentatively, D is TRBD1 (6 bases). Specimen: PBMCs. In DNA form, the CDR3 reads TGTGCCAGCAGCTTAACAGGGAATCAGCCCCAGCATTTT. Encoded protein: CASSLTGNQPQHF.